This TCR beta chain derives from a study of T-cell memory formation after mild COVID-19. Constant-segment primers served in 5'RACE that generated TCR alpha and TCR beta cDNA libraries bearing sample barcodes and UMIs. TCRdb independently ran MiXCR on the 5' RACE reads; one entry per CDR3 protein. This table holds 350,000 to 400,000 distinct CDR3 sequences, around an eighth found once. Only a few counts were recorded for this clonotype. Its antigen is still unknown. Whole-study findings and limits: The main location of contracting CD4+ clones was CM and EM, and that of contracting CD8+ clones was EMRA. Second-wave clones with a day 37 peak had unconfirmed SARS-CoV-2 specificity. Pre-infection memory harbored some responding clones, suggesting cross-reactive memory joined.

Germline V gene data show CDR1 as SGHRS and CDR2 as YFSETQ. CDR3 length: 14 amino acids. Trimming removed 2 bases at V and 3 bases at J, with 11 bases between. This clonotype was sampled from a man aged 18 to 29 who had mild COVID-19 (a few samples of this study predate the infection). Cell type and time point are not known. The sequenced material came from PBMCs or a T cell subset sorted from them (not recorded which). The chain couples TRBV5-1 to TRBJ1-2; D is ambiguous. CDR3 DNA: TGCGCCAGCAGCTTCGGCAGTCTCGACTATGGCTACACCTTC. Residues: CASSFGSLDYGYTF. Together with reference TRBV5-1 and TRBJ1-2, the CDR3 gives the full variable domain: KAGVTQTPRYLIKTRGQQVTLSCSPISGHRSVSWYQQTPGQGLQFLFEYFSETQRNKGNFPGRFSGRQFSNSRSEMNVSTLELGDSALYLCASSFGSLDYGYTFGSGTRLTVV.